This TCR beta chain is drawn from a study of cytomegalovirus exposure and HLA in healthy donors. As to this clone: Its matching antigen is unknown.

Primers included in the PCR were 60 Vbeta and 13 Jbeta primers. Profiled with immunoSEQ multiplex PCR; TCRdb holds only in-frame clones, not every one. This table holds roughly 98,000 clones, approximately 74% found once. The ends lost 6 bases at V and 0 bases at J; junction bases unmatched: 4. Germline assignment: CDR1 WNHNN and CDR2 SYGVQD (reference sequence). The CDR3 totals 15 residues. Overall study findings and caveats: Likely technical artifact: a cluster of highly shared sequence variants. At a 0.05 false discovery rate, a later analysis found around 15,000 TCR beta sequences to be associated with HLA alleles.

The sample was PBMCs. This receptor was taken from a woman in her 70s in good health and CMV-seropositive. The chain links TRBV10-1 to TRBJ2-2; 7 bases line up with TRBD1. The CDR3, as DNA: TGCGCCAGCAGCAAACAGGGGACGAACACCGGGGAGCTGTTTTTT. Protein: CASSKQGTNTGELFF.